This T cell receptor (beta chain) was recovered during a study of blood T cell repertoires in COVID-19. Overall study: The United States, Italy and Spain supplied acute and convalescent COVID-19 samples. From T cells, B-cell-depleted T cells, or PBMCs came the material, which was cDNA or gDNA.

Data came from immunoSEQ multiplex PCR; TCRdb stores just in-frame clones and leaves some out. The sample records a few hundred thousand clones, approximately 89% being singletons. This clone was seen a handful of times. Trimming shortened V by 8 bases and J by 0 bases, and 13 bases separated the two germline ends. Germline CDR1 is SQVTM and CDR2 is ANQGSEA. The CDR3 loop spans 13 amino acids. The sequencing input was peripheral blood. J is TRBJ1-1 and V is TRBV29-1, with D unresolved. The sequence derives from an older woman with acute or convalescent COVID-19. This CDR3 is CSLRVSLNTEAFF. The CDR3 bases are TGCAGCTTGAGGGTCAGTCTGAACACTGAAGCTTTCTTT.